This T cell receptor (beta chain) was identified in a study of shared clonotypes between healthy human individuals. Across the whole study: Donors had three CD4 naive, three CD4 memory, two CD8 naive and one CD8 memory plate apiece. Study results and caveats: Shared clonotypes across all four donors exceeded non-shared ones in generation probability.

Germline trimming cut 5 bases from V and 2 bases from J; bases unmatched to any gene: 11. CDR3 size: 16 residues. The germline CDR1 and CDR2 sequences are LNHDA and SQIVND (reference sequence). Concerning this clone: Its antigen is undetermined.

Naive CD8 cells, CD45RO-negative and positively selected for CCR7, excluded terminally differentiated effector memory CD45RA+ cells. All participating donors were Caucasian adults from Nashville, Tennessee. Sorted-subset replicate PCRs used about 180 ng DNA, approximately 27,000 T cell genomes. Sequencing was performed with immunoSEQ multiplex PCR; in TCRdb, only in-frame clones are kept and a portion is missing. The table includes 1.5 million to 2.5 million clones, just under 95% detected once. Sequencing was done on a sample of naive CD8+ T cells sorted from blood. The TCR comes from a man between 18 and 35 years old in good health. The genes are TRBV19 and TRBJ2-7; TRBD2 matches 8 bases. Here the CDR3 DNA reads TGTGCCAGTAGTGTGGTGGGGACTAGTCCCCCCTACGAGCAGTACTTC. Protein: CASSVVGTSPPYEQYF.